Listed below are T cell receptor beta chains from one sample, sequenced in a study of cytomegalovirus exposure and HLA in healthy donors. Using immunoSEQ multiplex PCR, the repertoire was profiled, and TCRdb retains in-frame clones only, with some absent. The data show 90,000 or so clones, with roughly 74% seen just once and around 15% held by the top ten. Sequenced material: PBMCs. These receptors were obtained from a young woman in good health and CMV-seropositive. Each CDR3 is given with its conserved first and last residue. Each record gives: CDR3 protein, CDR3 DNA, V gene, J gene, D gene, clone size. D genes are given only for firm matches. Size tells how often a clone was seen (once, few, many) or the class of an expanded clone, and some rows leave it out.

CASSPGTDFTGELFF	TGTGCCAGCTCACCAGGGACAGATTTCACCGGGGAGCTGTTTTTT	TRBV18	TRBJ2-2	TRBD1	NA
CASSSQLAGKTYEQYF	TGTGCCAGCAGCTCGCAACTAGCGGGAAAAACCTACGAGCAGTACTTC	TRBV7-9	TRBJ2-7	TRBD2	few
CASSGDRTYYGYTF	TGTGCCAGCAGTGGGGACAGGACTTACTATGGCTACACCTTC	TRBV28	TRBJ1-2	TRBD1	NA
CASSWDSYGYTF	TGTGCCAGTAGTTGGGACAGCTATGGCTACACCTTC	TRBV19	TRBJ1-2	TRBD1	few
CASSSTVSGNTIYF	TGTGCCAGCAGCTCGACAGTTTCTGGAAACACCATATATTTT	TRBV7-8	TRBJ1-3	NA	NA
CASSEVQGAGGYTF	TGTGCCAGCAGTGAAGTGCAGGGGGCAGGAGGCTACACCTTC	TRBV6-5	TRBJ1-2	TRBD1	few
CASSRTSGGARQETQYF	TGTGCCAGCAGCCGGACTAGCGGGGGGGCGCGGCAAGAGACCCAGTACTTC	TRBV7-9	TRBJ2-5	TRBD2	NA
CASSFGGPGQQETQYF	TGTGCCAGCAGCTTTGGGGGACCGGGACAACAAGAGACCCAGTACTTC	TRBV5-4	TRBJ2-5	NA	NA
CASSVLYQPQHF	TGCGCCAGTTCGGTCCTCTATCAGCCCCAGCATTTT	TRBV10-2	TRBJ1-5	NA	NA
CASSFTLAGVREQYF	TGTGCCAGCAGCTTCACCCTAGCGGGGGTGAGGGAGCAGTACTTC	TRBV7-2	TRBJ2-7	TRBD2	NA
CASSSQGSNQPQHF	TGTGCCAGCAGTTCCCAGGGCTCCAATCAGCCCCAGCATTTT	TRBV27	TRBJ1-5	NA	few
CASSFLGLAGLVNEQFF	TGTGCCAGCTCATTCCTGGGGCTAGCGGGATTGGTCAATGAGCAGTTCTTC	TRBV7-9	TRBJ2-1	TRBD2	NA
CASSPRASGSRDTQYF	TGCGCCAGCAGCCCCCGGGCTAGCGGGAGCAGAGATACGCAGTATTTT	TRBV4-3	TRBJ2-3	TRBD2	NA
CASSLGSSFTDTQYF	TGTGCCAGCAGCCTCGGGAGCAGCTTCACAGATACGCAGTATTTT	TRBV13	TRBJ2-3	NA	few
CAWSVNQGSKLFF	TGTGCCTGGAGTGTAAATCAGGGGTCAAAACTGTTTTTT	TRBV30	TRBJ1-4	NA	NA
CASTKWGDEGGKLFF	TGTGCCAGCACGAAATGGGGGGACGAGGGGGGGAAACTGTTTTTT	TRBV7-2	TRBJ1-4	NA	NA
CASSLDDREETQYF	TGTGCCAGCAGCTTGGATGACAGGGAAGAGACCCAGTACTTC	TRBV5-6	TRBJ2-5	TRBD1	NA
CASSEGTSGSHEQFF	TGTGCCAGCAGTGAGGGGACTAGCGGGAGTCATGAGCAGTTCTTC	TRBV6-1	TRBJ2-1	TRBD2	once
CASSQKRAPPGELFF	TGCGCCAGCAGTCAAAAGCGGGCCCCACCCGGGGAGCTGTTTTTT	TRBV4-3	TRBJ2-2	NA	NA
CASRPSGYYNEQFF	TGTGCCAGCAGACCTAGCGGGTACTACAATGAGCAGTTCTTC	TRBV13	TRBJ2-1	TRBD2	NA
CASTDLDRALSGNTIYF	TGTGCCAGTACCGACCTGGACAGGGCCCTCTCTGGAAACACCATATATTTT	TRBV19	TRBJ1-3	TRBD1	NA
CASIPGPASGTVTDTQYF	TGTGCCAGTATCCCCGGTCCGGCTAGCGGGACGGTTACAGATACGCAGTATTTT	TRBV19	TRBJ2-3	TRBD2	NA